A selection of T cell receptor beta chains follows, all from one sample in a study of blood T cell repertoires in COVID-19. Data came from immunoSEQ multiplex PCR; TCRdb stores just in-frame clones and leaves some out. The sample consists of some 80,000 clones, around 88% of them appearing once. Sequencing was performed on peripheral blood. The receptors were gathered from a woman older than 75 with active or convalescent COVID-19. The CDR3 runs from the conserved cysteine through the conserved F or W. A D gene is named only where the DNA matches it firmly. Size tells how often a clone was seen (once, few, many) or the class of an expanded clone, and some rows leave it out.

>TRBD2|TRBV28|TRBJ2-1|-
TGTGCCAGCACCAGCGGGGGCAATGAGCAGTTCTTC
CASTSGGNEQFF
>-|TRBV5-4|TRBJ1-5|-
TGTGCCAGCAGCTTGGGGGGCACCAATAGCAATCAGCCCCAGCATTTT
CASSLGGTNSNQPQHF
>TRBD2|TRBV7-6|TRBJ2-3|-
TGTGCCAGCAGGTCTATAGGCCGGGGGGGCCGAGGTACGCAGTATTTT
CASRSIGRGGRGTQYF
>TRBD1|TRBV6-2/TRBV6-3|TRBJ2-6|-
TGTGCCAGCAGTCACCGGGACAGAAGCTCTGGGGCCAACGTCCTGACTTTC
CASSHRDRSSGANVLTF
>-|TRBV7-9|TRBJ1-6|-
TGTGCCAGCAGCCCAAGCGAGTGGAATTCACCCCTCCACTTT
CASSPSEWNSPLHF
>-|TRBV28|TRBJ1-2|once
TGTGCCAGCAGGGAGATTAACTATGGCTACACCTTC
CASREINYGYTF
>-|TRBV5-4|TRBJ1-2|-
TGTGCCAGCAGCTTGGAAGCAGGAAACTATGGCTACACCTTC
CASSLEAGNYGYTF
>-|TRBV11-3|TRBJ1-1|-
TGTGCCAGCAGCCCCGGGGGGCGAGTGGACACTGAAGCTTTCTTT
CASSPGGRVDTEAFF
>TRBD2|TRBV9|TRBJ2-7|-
TGTGCCAGCAGCCCTTTACCGGGACTAGCGACCGAGCAGTACTTC
CASSPLPGLATEQYF
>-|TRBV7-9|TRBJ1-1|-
TGTGCCAGCAGCCCCACACAGCTGAACACTGAAGCTTTCTTT
CASSPTQLNTEAFF
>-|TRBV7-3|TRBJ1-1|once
TGTGCCAGCAGCTTAATTGGGGAGGAGAGCACTGAAGCTTTCTTT
CASSLIGEESTEAFF
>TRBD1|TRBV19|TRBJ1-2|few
TGTGCCAGTAGTCCCGTGGACAGGGTTGTAGGCTATGGCTACACCTTC
CASSPVDRVVGYGYTF
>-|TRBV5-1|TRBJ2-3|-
TGCGCCAGCAGGCGGGGTAGTACAGATACGCAGTATTTT
CASRRGSTDTQYF
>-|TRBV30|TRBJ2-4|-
TGTGCCTGGAGTGTTCGACGGACTACGCTAGCCAAAAACATTCAGTACTTC
CAWSVRRTTLAKNIQYF
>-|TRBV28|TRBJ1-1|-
TGTGCCAGCAGTTTCGGCGGACTACCCATGAACACTGAAGCTTTCTTT
CASSFGGLPMNTEAFF
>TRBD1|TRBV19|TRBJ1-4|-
TGTGCCAGTAGTGAGGGGACAGGGGACAAACTGTTTTTT
CASSEGTGDKLFF
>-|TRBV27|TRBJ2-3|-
TGTGCCAGCAGTTTATCCATCTATAGCACAGATACGCAGTATTTT
CASSLSIYSTDTQYF
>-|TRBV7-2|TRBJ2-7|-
TGTGCCAGCAGCCGGGACACTTACTACGAGCAGTACTTC
CASSRDTYYEQYF
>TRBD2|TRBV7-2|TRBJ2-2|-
TGTGCCAGCAGCTTAAGAGGGCCTAGCGGGAGTGTTGTGGGGGAGCTGTTTTTT
CASSLRGPSGSVVGELFF
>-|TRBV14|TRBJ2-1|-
TGTGCCAGCAGTGGGCGGAGGTACAATGAGCAGTTCTTC
CASSGRRYNEQFF
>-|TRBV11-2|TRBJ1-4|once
TGTGCCAGCAGCCCCACAATTGGGCCAAAACTGTTTTTT
CASSPTIGPKLFF
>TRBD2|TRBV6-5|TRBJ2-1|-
TGTGCCAGCAGTTACTCGATGACTAGCGGGAGCTATGAGCAGTTCTTC
CASSYSMTSGSYEQFF
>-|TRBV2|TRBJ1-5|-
TGTGCCAGCAGTGATCTCGGGGGGGGCAATCAGCCCCAGCATTTT
CASSDLGGGNQPQHF
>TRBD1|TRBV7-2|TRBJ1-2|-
TGTGCCAGCAGCTCCGGACAGGGCAAGTCTGGCTACACCTTC
CASSSGQGKSGYTF
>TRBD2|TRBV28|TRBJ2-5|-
TGTGCCGGCAGTACGGGGGGAAGAGAGACCCAGTACTTC
CAGSTGGRETQYF
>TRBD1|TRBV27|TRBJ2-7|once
TGTGCCAGCAGTCGGACAGGGGCCTACGAGCAGTACTTC
CASSRTGAYEQYF
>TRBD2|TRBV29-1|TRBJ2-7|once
TGCAGCGTAGAGAATTCGGGACTAGCGGGACTATTTTCCTACGAGCAGTACTTC
CSVENSGLAGLFSYEQYF
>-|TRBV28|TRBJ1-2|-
TGTGCCAGCAGTGCCCTTCACGATACAGGGCACTATGGCTACACCTTC
CASSALHDTGHYGYTF
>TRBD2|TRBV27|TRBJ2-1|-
TGTGCCATCTCCCCCGGGACTAGCGGGAGGGCCGACTACAATGAGCAGTTCTTC
CAISPGTSGRADYNEQFF
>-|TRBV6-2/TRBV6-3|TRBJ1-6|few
TGTGCCAGCAGCCTTCAGGAACCCCATGGGAATTCACCCCTCCACTTT
CASSLQEPHGNSPLHF
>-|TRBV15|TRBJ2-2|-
TGTGCCACCAGCAGAGAACCGGTCATAACCGGGGAGCTGTTTTTT
CATSREPVITGELFF
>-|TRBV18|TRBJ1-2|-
TGTGCCAGCTCCTCCGACTATGGCTACACCTTC
CASSSDYGYTF
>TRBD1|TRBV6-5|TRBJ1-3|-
TGTGCCAGCAGTTACTCGTTACAGGGGGCAGGAAACACCATATATTTT
CASSYSLQGAGNTIYF
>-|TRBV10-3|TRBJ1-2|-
TGTGCCATCAGCGCGGGCCAAGGGTACAACTATGGCTACACCTTC
CAISAGQGYNYGYTF
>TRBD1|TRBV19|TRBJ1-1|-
TGTGCCAGTGCTTCAGGGGGCCGGAACACTGAAGCTTTCTTT
CASASGGRNTEAFF
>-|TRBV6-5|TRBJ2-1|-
TGTGCCAGCCGGAGAGAGAACGAGCAGTTCTTC
CASRRENEQFF
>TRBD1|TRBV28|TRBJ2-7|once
TGTGCCAGCAGCCCACGACAGGGGGTCTTCTTC
CASSPRQGVFF
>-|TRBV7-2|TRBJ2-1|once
TGTGCCAGCAGCCCATGGACACCTGCCTACAATGAGCAGTTCTTC
CASSPWTPAYNEQFF
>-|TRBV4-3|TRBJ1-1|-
TGCGCCAGCAGCCTAAATTCCGACACTGAAGCTTTCTTT
CASSLNSDTEAFF
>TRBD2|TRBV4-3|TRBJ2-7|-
TGCGCCAGCAGCCAACGCGCTAGCGGGAGCTCGCACGAGCAGTACTTC
CASSQRASGSSHEQYF
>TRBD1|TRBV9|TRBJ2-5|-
TGTGCCAGCAGCCCTGCGTCGGGACAGGGTGGGGAGACCCAGTACTTC
CASSPASGQGGETQYF
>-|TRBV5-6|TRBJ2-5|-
TGTGCCAGCAGCTCTATGCCGGTATCGAAAGAGACCCAGTACTTC
CASSSMPVSKETQYF
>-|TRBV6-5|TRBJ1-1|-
TGTGCCAGCAGTTTGGGGGGGGGCACTGAAGCTTTCTTT
CASSLGGGTEAFF
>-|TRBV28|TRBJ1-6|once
TGTGCCAGCAGTTTCGCCCGGGGCTATAATTCACCCCTCCACTTT
CASSFARGYNSPLHF